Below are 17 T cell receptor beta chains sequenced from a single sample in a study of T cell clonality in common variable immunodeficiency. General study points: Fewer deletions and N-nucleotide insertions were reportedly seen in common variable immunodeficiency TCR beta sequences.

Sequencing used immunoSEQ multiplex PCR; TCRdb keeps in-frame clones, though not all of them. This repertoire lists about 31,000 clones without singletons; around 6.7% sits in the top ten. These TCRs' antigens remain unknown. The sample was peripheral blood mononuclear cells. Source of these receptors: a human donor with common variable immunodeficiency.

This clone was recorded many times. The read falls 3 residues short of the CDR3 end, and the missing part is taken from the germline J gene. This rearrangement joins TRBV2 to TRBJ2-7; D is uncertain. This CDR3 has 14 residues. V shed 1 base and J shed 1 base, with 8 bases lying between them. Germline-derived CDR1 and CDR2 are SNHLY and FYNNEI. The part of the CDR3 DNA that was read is TGTGCCAGCAGTGAAGACGGTAGTTCCTACGAG. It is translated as CASSEDGSSYE. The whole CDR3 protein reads CASSEDGSSYEQYF.

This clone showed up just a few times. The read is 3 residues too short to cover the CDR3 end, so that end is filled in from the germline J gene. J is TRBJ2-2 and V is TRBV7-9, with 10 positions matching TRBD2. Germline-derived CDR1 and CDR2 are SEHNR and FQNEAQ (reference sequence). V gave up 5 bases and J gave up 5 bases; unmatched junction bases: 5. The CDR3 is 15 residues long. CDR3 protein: CASSSSSGGTGELFF. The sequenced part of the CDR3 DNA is TGTGCCAGCAGCAGTTCTAGCGGGGGAACCGGGGAG.

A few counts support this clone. The CDR3 reads CASSLGLAGEGTGELFF. CDR3 DNA, as far as it was read: TGTGCCAGTAGTTTGGGACTAGCGGGAGAGGGCACCGGGGAG. The rearrangement uses TRBV19 and TRBJ2-2; 14 nucleotides line up with TRBD2. The read falls 3 residues short of the CDR3 end, and the missing part is taken from the germline J gene. The CDR3 sequence is 17 residues long. Germline values: CDR1 LNHDA, CDR2 SQIVND (reference sequence). J was trimmed by 4 bases and V by 5 bases; bases with no gene match: 6.

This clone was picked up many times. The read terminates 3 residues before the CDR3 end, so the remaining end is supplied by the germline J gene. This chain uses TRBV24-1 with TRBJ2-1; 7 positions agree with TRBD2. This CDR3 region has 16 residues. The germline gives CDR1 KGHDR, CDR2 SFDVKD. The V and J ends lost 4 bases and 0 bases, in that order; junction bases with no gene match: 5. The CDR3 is CATSESGGSSYNEQFF. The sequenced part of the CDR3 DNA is TGTGCCACCAGTGAGTCTGGCGGGAGCTCCTACAATGAG.

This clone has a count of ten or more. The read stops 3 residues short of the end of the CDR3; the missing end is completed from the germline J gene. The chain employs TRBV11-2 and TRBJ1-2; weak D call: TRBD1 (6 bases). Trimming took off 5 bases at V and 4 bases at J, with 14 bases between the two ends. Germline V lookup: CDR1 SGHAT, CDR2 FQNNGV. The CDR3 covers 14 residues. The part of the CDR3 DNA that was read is TGTGCCAGCAGCCCTTGGGACACGGGCTATGGC. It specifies CASSPWDTGYG. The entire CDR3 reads CASSPWDTGYGYTF.

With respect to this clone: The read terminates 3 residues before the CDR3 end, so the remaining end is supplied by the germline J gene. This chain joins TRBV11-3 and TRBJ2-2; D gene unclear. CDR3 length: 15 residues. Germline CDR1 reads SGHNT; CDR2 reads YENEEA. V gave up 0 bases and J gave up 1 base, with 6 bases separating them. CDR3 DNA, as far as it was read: TGTGCCAGCAGCTTAGAATCAGGGAACACCGGGGAG. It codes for CASSLESGNTGE. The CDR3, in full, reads CASSLESGNTGELFF.

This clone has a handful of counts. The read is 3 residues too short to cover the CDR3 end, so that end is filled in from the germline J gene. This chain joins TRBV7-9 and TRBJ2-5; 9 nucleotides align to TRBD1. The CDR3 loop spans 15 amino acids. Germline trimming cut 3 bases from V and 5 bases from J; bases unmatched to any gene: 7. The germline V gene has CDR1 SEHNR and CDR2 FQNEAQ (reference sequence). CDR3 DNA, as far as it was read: TGTGCCAGCAGCTTTCCCACAGGGGGCCGGGAGACC. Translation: CASSFPTGGRET. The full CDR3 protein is CASSFPTGGRETQYF.

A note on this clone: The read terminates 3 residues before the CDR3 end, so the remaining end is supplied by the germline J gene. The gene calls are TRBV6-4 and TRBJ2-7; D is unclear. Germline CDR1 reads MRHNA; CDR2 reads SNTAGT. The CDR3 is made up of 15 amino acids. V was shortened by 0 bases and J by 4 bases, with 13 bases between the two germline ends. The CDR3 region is CASSDSAKNWYEQYF. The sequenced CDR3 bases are TGTGCCAGCAGTGACTCTGCGAAGAATTGGTACGAG.

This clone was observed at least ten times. The sequenced CDR3 bases are TGTGCCAGCAGCTTATTAATGAGGGCTAATGAAAAA. This sequence encodes CASSLLMRANEK. In full, the CDR3 is CASSLLMRANEKLFF. V is TRBV11-2 and J is TRBJ1-4; D unclear. The DNA ends 3 residues before the CDR3 does, and the rest of the CDR3 is filled in from the germline J gene. Trimming left V 2 bases short and J 3 bases short, with 10 bases between. The CDR3 spans 15 residues. Germline CDR1 and CDR2: SGHAT and FQNNGV.

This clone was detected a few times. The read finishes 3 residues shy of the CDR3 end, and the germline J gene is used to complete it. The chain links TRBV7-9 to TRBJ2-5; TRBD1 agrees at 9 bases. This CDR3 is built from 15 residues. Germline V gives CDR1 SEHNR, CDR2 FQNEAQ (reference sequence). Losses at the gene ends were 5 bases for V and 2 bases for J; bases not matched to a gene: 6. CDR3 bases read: TGTGCCAGCAGCAGGGGGGACAGGGCTCAAGAGACC. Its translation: CASSRGDRAQET. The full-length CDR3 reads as CASSRGDRAQETQYF.

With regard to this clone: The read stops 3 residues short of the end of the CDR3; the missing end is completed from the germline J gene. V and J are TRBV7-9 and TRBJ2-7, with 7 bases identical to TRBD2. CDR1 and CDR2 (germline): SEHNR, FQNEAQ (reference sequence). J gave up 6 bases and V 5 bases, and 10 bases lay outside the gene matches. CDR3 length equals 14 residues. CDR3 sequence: CASSQRELLSEQYF. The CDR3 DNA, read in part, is TGTGCCAGCAGCCAGCGGGAACTCCTCTCCGAG.

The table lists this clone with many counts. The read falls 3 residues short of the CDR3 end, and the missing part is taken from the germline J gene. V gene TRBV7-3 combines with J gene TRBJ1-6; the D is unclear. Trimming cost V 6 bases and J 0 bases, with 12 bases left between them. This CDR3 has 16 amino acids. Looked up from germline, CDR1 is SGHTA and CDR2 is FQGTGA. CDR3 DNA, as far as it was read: TGTGCCAGCAGGGCCTTTTTGAGCTCCTATAATTCACCC. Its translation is CASRAFLSSYNSP. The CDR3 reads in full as CASRAFLSSYNSPLHF.

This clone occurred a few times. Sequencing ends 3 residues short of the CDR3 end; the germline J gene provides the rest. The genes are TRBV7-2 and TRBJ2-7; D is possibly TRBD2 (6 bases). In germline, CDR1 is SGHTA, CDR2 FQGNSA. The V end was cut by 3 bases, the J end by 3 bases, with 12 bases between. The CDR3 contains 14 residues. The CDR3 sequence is CASSLGGDFYEQYF. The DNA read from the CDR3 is TGTGCCAGCAGCTTGGGCGGGGATTTCTACGAG.

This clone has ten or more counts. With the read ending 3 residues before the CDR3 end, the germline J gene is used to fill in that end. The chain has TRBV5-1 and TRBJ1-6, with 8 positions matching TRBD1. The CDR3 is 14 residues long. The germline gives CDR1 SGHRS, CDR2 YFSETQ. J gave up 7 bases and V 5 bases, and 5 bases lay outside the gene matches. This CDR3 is CASSEQGGNSPLHF. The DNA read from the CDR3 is TGCGCCAGCAGTGAACAGGGGGGAAATTCACCC.

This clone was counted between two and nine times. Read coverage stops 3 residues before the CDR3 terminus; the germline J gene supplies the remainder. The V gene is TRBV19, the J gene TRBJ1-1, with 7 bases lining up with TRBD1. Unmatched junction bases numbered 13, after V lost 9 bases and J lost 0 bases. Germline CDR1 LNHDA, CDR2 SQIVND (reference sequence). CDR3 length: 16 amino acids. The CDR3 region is CASLQGGAFLNTEAFF. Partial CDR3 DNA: TGTGCCAGCCTGCAAGGGGGCGCTTTTTTGAACACTGAA.

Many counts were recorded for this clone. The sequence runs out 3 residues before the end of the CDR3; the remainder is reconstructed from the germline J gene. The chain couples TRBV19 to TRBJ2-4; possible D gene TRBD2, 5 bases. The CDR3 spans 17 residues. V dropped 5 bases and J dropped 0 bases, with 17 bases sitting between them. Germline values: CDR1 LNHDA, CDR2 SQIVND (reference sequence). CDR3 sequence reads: CASSAEAGVLAKNIQYF. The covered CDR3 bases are TGTGCCAGTAGTGCCGAAGCCGGGGTCCTAGCCAAAAACATT.

The CDR3 bases that were read are TGTGCCAGCAGCGGACAGGGGGGAAACACC. Protein sequence: CASSGQGGNT. The CDR3 as a whole reads CASSGQGGNTIYF. V gene TRBV7-8 combines with J gene TRBJ1-3, with 9 positions matching TRBD1. The read is 3 residues too short to cover the CDR3 end, so that end is filled in from the germline J gene. Looked up from germline, CDR1 is SGHVS and CDR2 is FQNEAQ. The CDR3 loop spans 13 amino acids. V shed 5 bases and J 4 bases; nucleotides not matched to a gene: 0.